The 13 T cell receptor beta chains below come from one sample, sequenced in a study of OX40 agonist ivuxolimab in advanced cancers. Sequencing used immunoSEQ multiplex PCR; TCRdb keeps in-frame clones, though not all of them. The table shows roughly 80,000 clones, with roughly 87% occurring only once. The source was CD4+ or CD8+ T cells sorted from blood, collected in a trial of the OX40 agonist ivuxolimab. These receptors were taken from an adult with an advanced solid tumor such as melanoma, head and neck, liver or kidney cancer.

The sample holds one count of this clone. J is TRBJ1-4 and V is TRBV19, with D unresolved. V lost 4 bases and J 0 bases, leaving 9 bases between the germline ends. This CDR3 spans 15 amino acids. Per germline, CDR1 LNHDA and CDR2 SQIVND (reference sequence). This CDR3 is CASSTTETTNEKLFF. The CDR3 DNA reads as TGTGCCAGTAGTACAACAGAAACAACTAATGAAAAACTGTTTTTT.

This clone showed up just once. This chain uses TRBV7-2 with TRBJ2-1; maybe TRBD2 (6 bases). The CDR3 length is 17 residues. Germline V gene sequence: CDR1 SGHTA, CDR2 FQGNSA. The V gene lost 1 base and the J gene lost 6 bases, with 19 bases spanning the gap. CDR3 amino acids: CASSLGLWTIRLNEQFF. Here the CDR3 DNA reads TGTGCCAGCAGCTTAGGATTATGGACTATACGCCTCAATGAGCAGTTCTTC.

This clone was counted a few times. The chain recombines TRBV15 with TRBJ2-7; TRBD2 is a possible D gene (6 bases). Germline assignment: CDR1 LNHNV and CDR2 YYDKDF (reference sequence). The CDR3 is made up of 14 amino acids. V gave up 1 base and J gave up 6 bases, with 13 bases separating them. For the CDR3, the DNA is TGTGCCACCAGCAGAGTCCGCCAGGGAGGCGAGCAGTACTTC. Protein sequence: CATSRVRQGGEQYF.

J is TRBJ1-5 and V is TRBV5-5, with D possibly matching TRBD1 (6 bases). V gave up 1 base and J gave up 0 bases, with 11 bases separating them. The CDR3 is made up of 16 amino acids. Germline V CDR1 and CDR2: SGHKS, YYEKEE (reference sequence). The CDR3 region has the DNA TGTGCCAGCAGCTTGACGGACAGCCCTAGCAATCAGCCCCAGCATTTT. It codes for CASSLTDSPSNQPQHF.

The chain has TRBV6-1 and TRBJ2-1; 7 bases are shared with TRBD2. The junction had 7 bases not matched to a gene; V was cut back by 8 bases and J by 3 bases. Germline V gene sequence: CDR1 MNHNS, CDR2 SASEGT. The CDR3 sequence is 14 residues long. CDR3 sequence reads: CASHPGTNYNEQFF. CDR3 in DNA: TGTGCCAGCCACCCCGGGACTAACTACAATGAGCAGTTCTTC.

V is TRBV15 and J is TRBJ2-1; 8 nucleotides line up with TRBD2. CDR1 is LNHNV and CDR2 is YYDKDF in the germline V gene (reference sequence). The junction had 10 bases not matched to a gene; V was cut back by 5 bases and J by 7 bases. This CDR3 is built from 15 residues. The CDR3 sequence is CATSPSTSVPNEQFF. The CDR3 region has the DNA TGTGCCACCAGCCCCTCGACTAGCGTCCCTAATGAGCAGTTCTTC.

The chain combines TRBV5-1 with TRBJ1-1, with 9 bases that match TRBD1. V was pared by 3 bases and J by 1 base, with 4 bases of the junction left unmatched. CDR3 length: 15 amino acids. Germline lookup yields CDR1 SGHRS and CDR2 YFSETQ. CDR3 residues: CASSSGTGSNTEAFF. The CDR3 DNA reads as TGCGCCAGCAGCTCAGGGACAGGGTCGAACACTGAAGCTTTCTTT.

The CDR3 bases are TGTGCCAGCAGCTCCTGGGCGGGCGGGGAGCTGTTTTTT. Residues: CASSSWAGGELFF. The rearrangement uses TRBV7-2 and TRBJ2-2; TRBD2 is a possible D gene (5 bases). Germline V gene lookup returns CDR1 SGHTA and CDR2 FQGNSA. This CDR3 region has 13 residues. Deletions cut 4 bases from V and 7 bases from J, with 10 bases between.

V usage is TRBV7-6 and J usage is TRBJ1-1; TRBD1 agrees at 7 bases. The CDR3 consists of 13 residues. CDR1 is SGHVS, CDR2 FNYEAQ, per germline. J was trimmed by 9 bases and V by 1 base; bases with no gene match: 5. DNA for the CDR3: TGTGCCAGCAGCTTAGTTAACAGGGGAAAAGCTTTCTTT. Its translation is CASSLVNRGKAFF.

The chain uses TRBV2 and TRBJ2-4; D perhaps matches TRBD1 (6 bases). This CDR3 contains 15 residues. Germline-derived CDR1 and CDR2 are SNHLY and FYNNEI. V was shortened by 1 base and J by 2 bases, with 9 bases between the two germline ends. CDR3 residues: CASSEGGTTKNIQYF. CDR3 nucleotide sequence: TGTGCCAGCAGTGAAGGAGGGACAACCAAAAACATTCAGTACTTC.

The rearrangement joins TRBV6-6 to TRBJ2-5; D unclear. V shed 4 bases and J shed 4 bases, with 7 bases lying between them. CDR1 is MNHNY, CDR2 SVGAGI, per germline (reference sequence). The CDR3 has 12 residues. CDR3 DNA: TGTGCCAGCAGTTCAAGCCGAGAGACCCAGTACTTC. The encoded protein is CASSSSRETQYF.

The chain's CDR3 is CATSRIGGDQPQHF. The CDR3 nucleotides read TGTGCCACCAGCAGAATTGGTGGGGATCAGCCCCAGCATTTT. This chain joins TRBV15 and TRBJ1-5, with D hard to call. The CDR3 totals 14 residues. V lost 2 bases and J 5 bases, leaving 10 bases between the germline ends. Looked up from germline, CDR1 is LNHNV and CDR2 is YYDKDF (reference sequence).

This rearrangement joins TRBV28 to TRBJ2-5; D possibly corresponds to TRBD2 (5 bases). V dropped 1 base and J dropped 0 bases, with 15 bases sitting between them. The CDR3 runs 17 residues. From germline, CDR1 is MDHEN and CDR2 SYDVKM. CDR3 residues: CASSLLPSGDHQETQYF. For the CDR3, the DNA is TGTGCCAGCAGTTTATTACCCAGCGGAGACCACCAAGAGACCCAGTACTTC.